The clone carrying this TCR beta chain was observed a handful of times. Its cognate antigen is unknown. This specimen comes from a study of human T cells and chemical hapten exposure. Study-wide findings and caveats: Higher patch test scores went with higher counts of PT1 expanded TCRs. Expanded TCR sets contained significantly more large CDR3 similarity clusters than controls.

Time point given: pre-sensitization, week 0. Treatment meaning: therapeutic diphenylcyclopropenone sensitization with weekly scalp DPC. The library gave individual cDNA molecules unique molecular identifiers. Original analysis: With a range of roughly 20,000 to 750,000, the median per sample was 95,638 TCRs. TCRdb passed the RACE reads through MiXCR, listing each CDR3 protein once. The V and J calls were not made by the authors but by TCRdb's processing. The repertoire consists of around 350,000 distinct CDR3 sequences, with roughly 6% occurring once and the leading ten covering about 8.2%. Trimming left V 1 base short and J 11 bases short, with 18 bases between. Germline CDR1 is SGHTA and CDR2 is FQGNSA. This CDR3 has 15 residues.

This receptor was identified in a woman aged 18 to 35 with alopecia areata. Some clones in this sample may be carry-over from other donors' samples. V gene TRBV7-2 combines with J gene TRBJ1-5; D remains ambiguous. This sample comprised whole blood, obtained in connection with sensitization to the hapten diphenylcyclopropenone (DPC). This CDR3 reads CASSLEGRLMSAQHF. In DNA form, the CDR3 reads TGTGCCAGCAGCTTAGAGGGCCGGCTCATGTCAGCCCAGCATTTT.